The source of this T cell receptor (beta chain) is a study of blood T cell repertoires in COVID-19. Across the study: Sites in the United States, Italy and Spain provided acute and convalescent COVID-19 samples.

Study processing details: Amplification of reference gene primers provided the estimated nucleated cell counts. Assay used: immunoSEQ multiplex PCR; TCRdb lists only in-frame clones, some missing. The V and J calls and clone size are taken from that table; D and trimming were inferred from the DNA. The sample holds about 140,000 clones, 80% to 90% seen once. Germline lookup yields CDR1 MDHEN and CDR2 SYDVKM. The CDR3 runs 13 residues. J lost 5 bases, V lost 6 bases, and 1 base had no gene match. This sequence originates from a man in his sixties with active or convalescent COVID-19. The rearrangement uses TRBV28 and TRBJ1-6, with TRBD1 identical over 7 bases. The sequencing sample was made of peripheral blood. This CDR3 is CASRTGNNSPLHF. In nucleotides, the CDR3 is TGTGCCAGCAGGACAGGGAATAATTCACCCCTCCACTTT.